A selection of T cell receptor beta chains follows, all from one sample in a study of identical twins. TCRdb re-called the 5' RACE reads with MiXCR, one entry per CDR3 protein. The profile covers around 480,000 distinct CDR3 sequences, with around an eighth appearing a single time and 0.98% taken by the ten largest. This sample also appeared in a second study, on yellow fever vaccine responses in identical twins.

The material sequenced was CD4+ T cells sorted from blood. These receptors were taken from a woman aged 18 to 35 in good health. CDR3s include the opening cysteine and the closing phenylalanine or tryptophan. The order of the fields is J gene, V gene, CDR3 protein.

J gene: TRBJ2-3
V gene: TRBV9
CDR3 protein: CASSVTPRLAGGPSDTQYF

J gene: TRBJ2-3
V gene: TRBV28
CDR3 protein: CASSSVGLAGAVDTQYF

J gene: TRBJ2-6
V gene: TRBV27
CDR3 protein: CASSFLGAGANVLTF

J gene: TRBJ2-2
V gene: TRBV12-3/TRBV12-4
CDR3 protein: CASSPDGTISGELFF

J gene: TRBJ1-5
V gene: TRBV6-1
CDR3 protein: CASSAGQGKNQPQHF

J gene: TRBJ2-1
V gene: TRBV4-2
CDR3 protein: CASSQGTSGLYDEQFF

J gene: TRBJ1-5
V gene: TRBV15
CDR3 protein: CATSRDMQVSNQPQHF

J gene: TRBJ2-7
V gene: TRBV1
CDR3 protein: CTSSQDVSGGGFYEQYF

J gene: TRBJ2-1
V gene: TRBV9
CDR3 protein: CASSGGDGSYNEQFF

J gene: TRBJ2-3
V gene: TRBV11-2
CDR3 protein: CASSFWSAGTDTQYF

J gene: TRBJ2-7
V gene: TRBV3-1
CDR3 protein: CASSQVIFRNYEQYF

J gene: TRBJ1-2
V gene: TRBV7-9
CDR3 protein: CASTLTPGAGFYTF

J gene: TRBJ2-5
V gene: TRBV20-1
CDR3 protein: CSALSGGETQYF

J gene: TRBJ2-3
V gene: TRBV20-1
CDR3 protein: CSAARGGTDTQYF

J gene: TRBJ2-7
V gene: TRBV12-3/TRBV12-4
CDR3 protein: CASSRAGNYEQYF

J gene: TRBJ2-1
V gene: TRBV20-1
CDR3 protein: CSASRGDNEQFF

J gene: TRBJ2-3
V gene: TRBV12-3/TRBV12-4
CDR3 protein: CASRSGSRTSTDTQYF

J gene: TRBJ2-3
V gene: TRBV24-1
CDR3 protein: CATSDAMLVDTQYF

J gene: TRBJ2-7
V gene: TRBV29-1
CDR3 protein: CSVDPTGTSYEQYF

J gene: TRBJ1-5
V gene: TRBV4-1
CDR3 protein: CASSQEGGGAQHF

J gene: TRBJ2-1
V gene: TRBV20-1
CDR3 protein: CRIGTSGVYNEQFF

J gene: TRBJ2-3
V gene: TRBV6-5
CDR3 protein: CASSYRPDGADTQYF

J gene: TRBJ2-2
V gene: TRBV9
CDR3 protein: CASSVSRALNTGELFF

J gene: TRBJ1-1
V gene: TRBV12-5
CDR3 protein: CASGSGRENTEAFF

J gene: TRBJ2-5
V gene: TRBV18
CDR3 protein: CASSPSLGVPQETQYF

J gene: TRBJ1-1
V gene: TRBV27
CDR3 protein: CASSARRDRGTEAFF

J gene: TRBJ2-1
V gene: TRBV14
CDR3 protein: CASSQDGVLGQFF

J gene: TRBJ2-2
V gene: TRBV28
CDR3 protein: CASSLFQGVGTGELFF

J gene: TRBJ2-3
V gene: TRBV9
CDR3 protein: CASSPPGTRAVF

J gene: TRBJ2-2
V gene: TRBV30
CDR3 protein: CAWRGTGNTGELFF

J gene: TRBJ2-4
V gene: TRBV11-2
CDR3 protein: CASSPGPKAKNIQYF

J gene: TRBJ2-1
V gene: TRBV5-1
CDR3 protein: CASSFPLYNEQFF

J gene: TRBJ1-5
V gene: TRBV7-8
CDR3 protein: CASSLLQGSAQHF

J gene: TRBJ2-5
V gene: TRBV20-1
CDR3 protein: CSARDMKFGETQYF

J gene: TRBJ2-7
V gene: TRBV20-1
CDR3 protein: CSALDRAYEQYF

J gene: TRBJ2-5
V gene: TRBV3-1
CDR3 protein: CASSHRGTQYF

J gene: TRBJ2-7
V gene: TRBV5-6
CDR3 protein: CASNPQGQGQSYEQYF

J gene: TRBJ2-5
V gene: TRBV20-1
CDR3 protein: CSASQEETQYF

J gene: TRBJ1-2
V gene: TRBV6-5
CDR3 protein: CASSSWGDYGYTF

J gene: TRBJ2-7
V gene: TRBV29-1
CDR3 protein: CSVRYSNSYEQYF

J gene: TRBJ2-7
V gene: TRBV7-2
CDR3 protein: CASSLVAGERYEQYF

J gene: TRBJ1-1
V gene: TRBV6-4
CDR3 protein: CASSRTRDTEAFF

J gene: TRBJ2-3
V gene: TRBV7-9
CDR3 protein: CASSFKGPLVNTQYF

J gene: TRBJ2-5
V gene: TRBV11-2
CDR3 protein: CASSLSLRGPGNQETQYF

J gene: TRBJ2-5
V gene: TRBV29-1
CDR3 protein: CSAEGAGGTPQYF

J gene: TRBJ1-2
V gene: TRBV29-1
CDR3 protein: CSVRKSTGTGGGSYGYTF

J gene: TRBJ1-6
V gene: TRBV20-1
CDR3 protein: CSADRAVADNSPLHF

J gene: TRBJ2-7
V gene: TRBV20-1
CDR3 protein: CSASVRQGLYEQYF

J gene: TRBJ2-7
V gene: TRBV3-1
CDR3 protein: CATTRVAGGPYEQYF

J gene: TRBJ2-3
V gene: TRBV12-3/TRBV12-4
CDR3 protein: CASSLRLAGAPTDTQYF

J gene: TRBJ2-7
V gene: TRBV4-3
CDR3 protein: CASSHRASGSVTEQYF

J gene: TRBJ2-1
V gene: TRBV3-1
CDR3 protein: CASSHSGGGSEQFF

J gene: TRBJ1-2
V gene: TRBV20-1
CDR3 protein: CSAQWETRMSGYTF

J gene: TRBJ2-4
V gene: TRBV4-2
CDR3 protein: CASSPQAGGLWENIQYF

J gene: TRBJ2-1
V gene: TRBV7-2
CDR3 protein: CASSLVAGRAGRNEQFF

J gene: TRBJ2-3
V gene: TRBV28
CDR3 protein: CASSLPATDTQYF

J gene: TRBJ2-1
V gene: TRBV11-2
CDR3 protein: CASSLDRTAYNEQFF

J gene: TRBJ1-1
V gene: TRBV9
CDR3 protein: CASSGRTEPNTEAFF

J gene: TRBJ2-7
V gene: TRBV11-2
CDR3 protein: CASSPTPLSSGRMSEQYF